One and the same sample provided the 20 T cell receptor beta chains below, sequenced in a study of shared clonotypes between healthy human individuals. Here immunoSEQ multiplex PCR was the method, and the copy in TCRdb shows in-frame clones only, minus some. In the table there are approximately 460,000 clones, approximately 71% of which are singletons. The sample was PBMCs. These receptors came from a woman aged 40 to 50 in good health. Some clones in this sample may be carry-over from other donors' samples.

This clone was observed a few times. V and J are TRBV2 and TRBJ2-2; D remains unclear. Germline CDR1 reads SNHLY; CDR2 reads FYNNEI. This CDR3 comprises 14 residues. With 6 bases removed from V and 2 bases from J, the gap between germline ends came to 10 bases. CDR3 amino acids: CASRARRNTGELFF. DNA for the CDR3: TGTGCCAGCAGAGCCAGGAGAAACACCGGGGAGCTGTTTTTT. Together with reference TRBV2 and TRBJ2-2, the CDR3 gives the full variable domain: EPEVTQTPSHQVTQMGQEVILRCVPISNHLYFYWYRQILGQKVEFLVSFYNNEISEKSEIFDDQFSVERPDGSNFTLKIRSTKLEDSAMYFCASRARRNTGELFFGEGSRLTVL.

The V and J genes are TRBV4-2 and TRBJ2-3; 7 positions agree with TRBD2. The CDR3 extends over 17 amino acids. Germline V gives CDR1 LGHNA, CDR2 YNFKEQ. Trimming removed 0 bases from V and 4 bases from J; junction bases left unmatched: 10. For the CDR3, the DNA is TGTGCCAGCAGCCAAGATCTTGCTGGGAGGGCCCCAGATACGCAGTATTTT. Translating it yields CASSQDLAGRAPDTQYF.

The J gene is TRBJ1-1, the V gene TRBV11-2, with D perhaps TRBD1 (5 bases). The length of the CDR3 is 15 residues. Germline V lookup: CDR1 SGHAT, CDR2 FQNNGV. The V end was cut by 5 bases, the J end by 3 bases, with 16 bases between. The CDR3 DNA reads TGTGCCAGCAGCCCAACCGGGGGGTCCTACACTGAAGCTTTCTTT. It codes for CASSPTGGSYTEAFF.

Concerning this clone: Here the CDR3 omits its conserved ending phenylalanine or tryptophan, so a read error is the likely source. The chain recombines TRBV6-5 with TRBJ2-7; D is undetermined. CDR1 is MNHEY, CDR2 SVGAGI, per germline. The CDR3 is 15 residues long. V gave up 5 bases and J gave up 2 bases, with 16 bases separating them. In DNA form, the CDR3 reads TGTGCCAGCAGTACTACCAGCGTGTCAACCTACGAGCAGTACCTC. Protein: CASSTTSVSTYEQYL.

This clone was seen a few times. This sequence joins TRBV7-2 and TRBJ1-1, with 8 bases matching TRBD1. Germline CDR1 and CDR2: SGHTA and FQGNSA. After removal of 3 bases from V and 11 bases from J, the junction contained 5 bases not matched to a gene. The CDR3 length is 12 residues. The CDR3 sequence is CASSFNRGYAFF. The CDR3 DNA sequence: TGTGCCAGCAGCTTCAACAGGGGGTATGCTTTCTTT.

This clone has a handful of counts. The genes are TRBV11-2 and TRBJ1-1; a possible D gene is TRBD1 (6 bases). The V gene lost 5 bases and the J gene lost 2 bases, with 12 bases spanning the gap. This CDR3 contains 14 residues. Germline CDR1 reads SGHAT; CDR2 reads FQNNGV. The DNA of the CDR3 is TGTGCCAGCAGCACAGGGCTAGGAAACACTGAAGCTTTCTTT. Translation gives CASSTGLGNTEAFF.

Concerning this clone: A read error is likely here: a far larger clone is one base away. Other nucleotide sequences from this sample produce the same CDR3. The CDR3 is CASSQEVAGSYNEQFF. The DNA of the CDR3 is TGTGCCAGTAGCCAAGAAGTAGCGGGATCCTACAATGAGCAGTTCTTC. The chain employs TRBV4-2 and TRBJ2-1; 8 bases are shared with TRBD2. Germline V lookup: CDR1 LGHNA, CDR2 YNFKEQ. The CDR3 runs 16 residues.

This clone was picked up one time. The V gene is TRBV5-1, the J gene TRBJ2-1, with 11 bases aligning to TRBD1. The CDR3 contains 17 residues. The ends lost 0 bases at V and 3 bases at J; junction bases unmatched: 5. Germline values: CDR1 SGHRS, CDR2 YFSETQ. CDR3: CASSLGAGTGGYNEQFF. In DNA form, the CDR3 reads TGCGCCAGCAGCTTGGGGGCCGGGACAGGGGGCTACAATGAGCAGTTCTTC.

This clone appeared a single time. This sequence joins TRBV6-1 and TRBJ1-1; TRBD1 aligns across 10 bases. The CDR3 runs 15 residues. With 1 base clipped from V and 7 bases from J, the junction kept 6 bases outside the gene matches. CDR1 is MNHNS and CDR2 is SASEGT in the germline V gene. This CDR3 reads CASSEEGQGYIEAFF. The CDR3 bases are TGTGCCAGCAGTGAAGAGGGACAGGGGTACATTGAAGCTTTCTTT.

The chain couples TRBV4-2 to TRBJ2-7; 9 positions match TRBD2. This CDR3 has 14 amino acids. Germline CDR1 reads LGHNA; CDR2 reads YNFKEQ. The V and J ends lost 8 bases and 1 base, in that order; junction bases with no gene match: 6. This CDR3 reads CASGSSGMSYEQYF. The CDR3 region has the DNA TGTGCCAGCGGTTCTAGCGGGATGTCCTACGAGCAGTACTTC.

Concerning this clone itself: Other DNA sequences in this specimen translate into the identical CDR3. The V and J genes are TRBV10-3 and TRBJ2-5, with a possible D match to TRBD1 (5 bases). Trimming took 5 bases from V and 4 from J, leaving 11 bases between them. Germline V gene data show CDR1 as ENHRY and CDR2 as SYGVKD. This CDR3 region has 13 residues. Here the CDR3 reads CAISRGLGETQYF. The DNA of the CDR3 is TGTGCCATCAGTAGGGGCCTCGGAGAGACCCAGTACTTC.

This clone was detected ten times or more. The identical CDR3 is also encoded by other nucleotide sequences in the sample. The chain is built from TRBV4-3 and TRBJ1-2, with D uncertain. CDR1 and CDR2 (germline): LGHNA, YSLEER. The V gene lost 0 bases and the J gene lost 5 bases, with 13 bases spanning the gap. The CDR3 covers 15 residues. The CDR3 region has the DNA TGCGCCAGCAGCCAAGATAGGAGAGGCTCTTATGGCTACACCTTC. This translates into CASSQDRRGSYGYTF.

V gene TRBV20-1 combines with J gene TRBJ2-7, with D hard to call. This CDR3 contains 11 residues. Germline V lookup: CDR1 DFQATT, CDR2 SNEGSKA (reference sequence). V was trimmed by 0 bases and J by 5 bases, leaving 5 bases between them. The CDR3 reads CSARDPHEQYF. CDR3 DNA: TGCAGTGCTAGAGATCCCCACGAGCAGTACTTC.

The V and J genes are TRBV7-8 and TRBJ2-7; possibly TRBD1 or TRBD2 for D (5 bases each). Germline V gives CDR1 SGHVS, CDR2 FQNEAQ. CDR3 length equals 13 residues. Trimming took 5 bases from V and 2 from J, leaving 10 bases between them. CDR3 protein: CASSTGATYEQYF. As DNA, the CDR3 is TGTGCCAGCAGCACCGGGGCGACCTACGAGCAGTACTTC.

The genes are TRBV18 and TRBJ2-3; possible D gene TRBD2, 6 bases. The CDR3 consists of 17 residues. Germline CDR1 reads KGHSH; CDR2 reads LQKENI. V lost 1 base to trimming and J lost 2 bases, with 16 bases between them. CDR3 sequence: CASSPLLATLNTDTQYF. In DNA form, the CDR3 reads TGTGCCAGCTCACCACTACTAGCCACGCTAAACACAGATACGCAGTATTTT.

The rearrangement uses TRBV19 and TRBJ2-7; 7 bases fit TRBD1. V was pared by 6 bases and J by 3 bases, with 5 bases of the junction left unmatched. The CDR3 extends over 13 amino acids. Germline values: CDR1 LNHDA, CDR2 SQIVND (reference sequence). The CDR3 is CASSLDRDYEQYF. As DNA, the CDR3 is TGTGCCAGTAGCCTAGACAGGGACTACGAGCAGTACTTC.

V is TRBV10-3 and J is TRBJ2-7; D is perhaps TRBD2 (5 bases). Trimming shortened V by 2 bases and J by 2 bases, and 7 bases separated the two germline ends. Germline V gene data show CDR1 as ENHRY and CDR2 as SYGVKD. This CDR3 region has 13 residues. In DNA form, the CDR3 reads TGTGCCATCAGTGAGGGACTCGCCTACGAGCAGTACTTC. Protein sequence: CAISEGLAYEQYF.

In the case of this clone: This specimen includes other DNA sequences encoding the same CDR3. The V call is TRBV6-1, the J call TRBJ2-5, with 9 bases matching TRBD2. The CDR3 sequence is 14 residues long. Germline V lookup: CDR1 MNHNS, CDR2 SASEGT. V lost 7 bases, J lost 2 bases, and 5 bases stayed unmatched. CDR3 bases: TGTGCCAGCACCAGACTAGCGGATCAAGAGACCCAGTACTTC. As protein: CASTRLADQETQYF.

Details on this clone: This likely traces to a read error, being one base from a far larger clone. The CDR3 coding sequence is TGTGCCAGTAGTGCGACAGGGAACGCTGAAGCTTTCTTT. Its protein product is CASSATGNAEAFF. This chain links TRBV19 with TRBJ1-1; 7 nucleotides line up with TRBD1. The CDR3 length is 13 residues. The germline V gene encodes CDR1 LNHDA and CDR2 SQIVND (reference sequence).

The rearrangement uses TRBV10-3 and TRBJ2-1; D unclear. The CDR3 covers 13 residues. V dropped 4 bases and J dropped 6 bases, with 10 bases sitting between them. In germline, CDR1 is ENHRY, CDR2 SYGVKD. This CDR3 is CAISVNWLNEQFF. For the CDR3, the DNA is TGTGCCATCAGTGTTAATTGGCTCAATGAGCAGTTCTTC.